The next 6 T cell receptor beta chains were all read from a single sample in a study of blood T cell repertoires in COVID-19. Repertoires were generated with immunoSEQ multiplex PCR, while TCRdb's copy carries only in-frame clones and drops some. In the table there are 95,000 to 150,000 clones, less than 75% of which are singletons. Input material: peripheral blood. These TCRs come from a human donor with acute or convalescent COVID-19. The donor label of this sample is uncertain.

This chain's CDR3 is CASSLGGQGYEQYV. The CDR3, as DNA: TGTGCCAGCAGCTTGGGTGGACAGGGCTACGAGCAGTACGTC. The V gene is TRBV5-5, the J gene TRBJ2-7; 8 nucleotides align to TRBD1. The V segment lost 0 bases and the J segment 3 bases; nucleotides outside the gene matches: 2. The V gene's germline CDR1 is SGHKS and CDR2 YYEKEE (reference sequence). The CDR3 contains 14 residues.

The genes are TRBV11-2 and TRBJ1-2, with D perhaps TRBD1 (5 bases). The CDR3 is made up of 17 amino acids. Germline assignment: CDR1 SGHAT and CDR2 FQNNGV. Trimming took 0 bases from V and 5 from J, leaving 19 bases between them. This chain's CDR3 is CASSLDRGDSGGYGYTF. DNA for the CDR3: TGTGCCAGCAGCTTAGATCGGGGGGACTCGGGCGGATATGGCTACACCTTC.

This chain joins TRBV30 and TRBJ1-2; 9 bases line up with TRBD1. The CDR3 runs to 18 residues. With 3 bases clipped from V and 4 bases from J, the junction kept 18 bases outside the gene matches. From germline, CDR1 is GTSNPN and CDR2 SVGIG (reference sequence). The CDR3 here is CAWSPMRTGGAIVYGYTF. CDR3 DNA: TGTGCCTGGAGCCCCATGAGAACAGGGGGCGCAATTGTCTATGGCTACACCTTC. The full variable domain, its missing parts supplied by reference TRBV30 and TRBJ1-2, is SQTIHQWPATLVQPVGSPLSLECTVEGTSNPNLYWYRQAAGRGLQLLFYSVGIGQISSEVPQNLSASRPQDRQFILSSKKLLLSDSGFYLCAWSPMRTGGAIVYGYTFGSGTRLTVV.

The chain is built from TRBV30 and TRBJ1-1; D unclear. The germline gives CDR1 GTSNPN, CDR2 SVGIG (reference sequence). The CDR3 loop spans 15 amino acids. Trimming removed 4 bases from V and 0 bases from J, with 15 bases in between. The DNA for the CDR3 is TGTGCCTGGAACACCCCTGGAGGTATGAACACTGAAGCTTTCTTT. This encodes CAWNTPGGMNTEAFF.

The CDR3 bases are TGTGCCAGCAGTTTGGGACAGGTTCAGCCCCAGCATTTT. It translates to CASSLGQVQPQHF. The chain employs TRBV6-5 and TRBJ1-5; 8 positions agree with TRBD1. Trimming removed 4 bases from V and 6 bases from J; junction bases left unmatched: 2. The CDR3 contains 13 residues. Germline V gene lookup returns CDR1 MNHEY and CDR2 SVGAGI.

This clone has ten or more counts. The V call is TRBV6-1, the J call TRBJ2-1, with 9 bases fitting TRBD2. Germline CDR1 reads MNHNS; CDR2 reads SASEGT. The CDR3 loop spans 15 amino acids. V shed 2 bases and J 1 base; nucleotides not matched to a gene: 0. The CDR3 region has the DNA TGTGCCAGCAGTGAACTAGCGGGGTCCTACAATGAGCAGTTCTTC. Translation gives CASSELAGSYNEQFF.